This note documents a single T cell receptor beta chain sequence. These data originate in a study of identical twins. CDR3 length: 13 residues. Germline CDR1 reads LNHDA; CDR2 reads SQIVND (reference sequence). V lost 8 bases to trimming and J lost 2 bases, with 11 bases between them. MiXCR was run by TCRdb on the 5' RACE reads, yielding one entry per CDR3 protein. Counted here are about 470,000 distinct CDR3 sequences, 24% occurring once; the ten biggest clones make up 2.9%. The same data also contributed to another study, on T cells expressing NK-cell markers. This second report adds: About six donors carried dominant NKG2C+ clonotypes that made up roughly 1.0-8% of their CD8+ T cells.

The sequencing sample was made of CD4+ T cells sorted from blood. The source is a woman younger than 35 in good health. The chain uses TRBV19 and TRBJ2-3, with D uncertain. Here the CDR3 reads CASGPGPTDTQYF. In DNA form, the CDR3 reads TGTGCCAGTGGCCCAGGTCCCACAGATACGCAGTATTTT.